This TCR beta chain was sequenced during a study of blood T cell repertoires in COVID-19. Study details: The samples span acute and convalescent COVID-19 from the United States, Italy and Spain.

The CDR3 consists of 15 residues. V gave up 0 bases and J gave up 2 bases, with 10 bases separating them. Germline values: CDR1 LNHDA, CDR2 SQIVND (reference sequence). Authors' analysis steps: For nucleated cells, counts were estimated from reference gene primer amplification. Assay: immunoSEQ multiplex PCR; the TCRdb copy retains only in-frame clones and omits some. The DNA gave D and trimming, while V, J and clone size come from that table. Among over 110,000 clones listed, 88% were seen once. The rearrangement uses TRBV19 and TRBJ1-2, with D possibly matching TRBD1 (5 bases). The sequenced sample was peripheral blood. This receptor was obtained from a man between 70 and 80 years old with acute or convalescent COVID-19. The DNA for the CDR3 is TGTGCCAGTAGTATAGATCCCAGGGTGAACTATGGCTACACCTTC. It yields the protein CASSIDPRVNYGYTF.